These T cell receptor beta chains were read from a single sample in a study of cytomegalovirus exposure and HLA in healthy donors. Measured with immunoSEQ multiplex PCR; TCRdb has only the in-frame clones, and not every one. Of approximately 170,000 clones listed, around 68% are singletons. Sequencing was done on a sample of PBMCs. The receptors shown here come from a man aged 50-60 years in good health and CMV-seronegative. Each CDR3 is given with its conserved first and last residue. A D gene is named only where the DNA matches it firmly. Where a row states a size, it is once, few, many or the class of an expanded clone; other rows omit it.

TRBV7-6,NA,TRBJ2-5,NA,CASSSRFAETQYF,TGTGCCAGCAGCTCCCGGTTCGCCGAGACCCAGTACTTC
TRBV18,NA,TRBJ2-7,TRBD1,CASSQDRGRSYEQYF,TGTGCCAGCTCACAAGACAGGGGGCGATCCTACGAGCAGTACTTC
TRBV11-3,NA,TRBJ2-3,NA,CASSLGGPSTDTQYF,TGTGCCAGCAGCTTAGGTGGCCCTTCCACAGATACGCAGTATTTT
TRBV2,NA,TRBJ1-3,NA,CASSTGGNTIYF,TGTGCCAGCTCTACGGGAGGGAACACCATATATTTT
TRBV28,NA,TRBJ2-7,TRBD1,CASSPPSTGGNEQYF,TGTGCCAGCAGTCCACCGTCTACAGGGGGCAACGAGCAGTACTTC
TRBV6-1,NA,TRBJ2-2,NA,CASSGEGGLNTGELFF,TGTGCCAGCAGTGGCGAGGGGGGGCTTAACACCGGGGAGCTGTTTTTT
TRBV5-6,few,TRBJ2-1,TRBD1,CASSGGQALYNEQFF,TGTGCCAGCAGCGGGGGACAGGCGTTATACAATGAGCAGTTCTTC
TRBV27,NA,TRBJ1-1,NA,CASSLGTGGMNTEAFF,TGTGCCAGCAGTTTAGGGACGGGGGGTATGAACACTGAAGCTTTCTTT
TRBV7-9,NA,TRBJ1-1,TRBD1,CASRYRGNTEAFF,TGTGCCAGCAGGTACAGGGGGAACACTGAAGCTTTCTTT
TRBV5-1,NA,TRBJ1-2,NA,CASSFGVGYGYTF,TGCGCCAGCAGCTTCGGGGTTGGCTATGGCTACACCTTC
TRBV7-2,NA,TRBJ2-7,TRBD2,CASSLASGGLSYEQYF,TGTGCCAGCAGCTTAGCAAGCGGGGGCCTCTCCTACGAGCAGTACTTC
TRBV27,few,TRBJ2-3,TRBD2,CAIPFDSGGSPDTQYF,TGTGCCATCCCCTTTGATAGCGGGGGCAGCCCAGATACGCAGTATTTT
TRBV11-2,NA,TRBJ2-7,TRBD1,CASSLAGTGLYEQYF,TGTGCCAGCAGCTTAGCTGGGACAGGTCTCTACGAGCAGTACTTC
TRBV6-4,NA,TRBJ1-1,NA,CASSDSNRNTEAFF,TGTGCCAGCAGTGACTCGAACAGGAACACTGAAGCTTTCTTT